Presented here are 5 T cell receptor beta chains from one specimen sequenced in a study of T cell responses to AZD1222 COVID-19 vaccine. Using immunoSEQ multiplex PCR, the repertoire was profiled, and TCRdb retains in-frame clones only, with some absent. The sample comprises some 150,000 clones, around 89% of which are singletons, and approximately 3.1% rests with the top ten. Specimen: peripheral blood, collected on day 0 of AZD1222 vaccination. Receptor source: an adult in good health.

This chain uses TRBV28 with TRBJ2-1; D gene unclear. Per the germline V gene, CDR1 is MDHEN and CDR2 is SYDVKM. CDR3 length equals 15 residues. V was trimmed by 9 bases and J by 0 bases, leaving 15 bases between them. The DNA for the CDR3 is TGTGCCAGTTTGGGGTCGGTCGGCTCCTACAATGAGCAGTTCTTC. This gives the protein CASLGSVGSYNEQFF. The full variable domain, in which reference TRBV28 and TRBJ2-1 provide the parts outside the CDR3, is DVKVTQSSRYLVKRTGEKVFLECVQDMDHENMFWYRQDPGLGLRLIYFSYDVKMKEKGDIPEGYSVSREKKERFSLILESASTNQTSMYLCASLGSVGSYNEQFFGPGTRLTVL.

The sample holds a few counts of this clone. J is TRBJ2-5 and V is TRBV28; a possible D gene is TRBD2 (6 bases). The CDR3 is 16 amino acids. From germline, CDR1 is MDHEN and CDR2 SYDVKM. Trimming took off 5 bases at V and 3 bases at J, with 19 bases between the two ends. CDR3 sequence: CASSPGGTGGEETQYF. In DNA form, the CDR3 reads TGTGCCAGCAGTCCCGGTGGAACAGGCGGGGAAGAGACCCAGTACTTC.

In this sample, this clone turned up a few times. The rearrangement uses TRBV19 and TRBJ2-7; D is unresolved. This CDR3 is built from 14 residues. The germline V and J ends were trimmed by 7 bases and 3 bases, with 16 bases remaining between them. The germline V gene has CDR1 LNHDA and CDR2 SQIVND (reference sequence). CDR3 nucleotides: TGTGCCAGTAACGACGGATACGACGTCTACGAGCAGTACTTC. The encoded protein is CASNDGYDVYEQYF.

This chain links TRBV19 with TRBJ2-3; D perhaps matches TRBD1 (5 bases). V lost 1 base to trimming and J lost 4 bases, with 6 bases between them. In germline, CDR1 is LNHDA, CDR2 SQIVND (reference sequence). There are 13 residues in the CDR3. The CDR3 spells CASSIAGPDTQYF. CDR3 bases: TGTGCCAGTAGTATAGCAGGGCCAGATACGCAGTATTTT. Supplemented by reference TRBV19 and TRBJ2-3, the full variable domain reads DGGITQSPKYLFRKEGQNVTLSCEQNLNHDAMYWYRQDPGQGLRLIYYSQIVNDFQKGDIAEGYSVSREKKESFPLTVTSAQKNPTAFYLCASSIAGPDTQYFGPGTRLTVL.

CDR3 sequence (DNA): TGTGCCAGCAGCCTCCCGGACAGGAGGGACGAGCAGTACTTC. Its translation is CASSLPDRRDEQYF. The V and J genes are TRBV14 and TRBJ2-7; D perhaps matches TRBD1 (7 bases). There are 14 residues in the CDR3. Germline-derived CDR1 and CDR2 are SGHDN and FVKESK. With 4 bases removed from V and 5 bases from J, the gap between germline ends came to 15 bases.